The 24 T cell receptor beta chains listed next were all sequenced from one sample in a study of CD8+CD57+ T cells in acquired aplastic anemia. According to the study, genomic DNA was the template for TCR beta VDJ and CDR3 profiling. TCRdb fed the reads into MiXCR, producing one record per CDR3 protein. Altogether some 410,000 distinct CDR3 sequences are present, 65% to 80% being singletons, with the ten largest covering under 4.5%. Sequenced: sorted CD4+, CD8+, or CD8+CD57+ T cells (not recorded which) from PBMCs. The source of these receptors is a human donor in good health, serving as a control.

Points on this clonotype: One end of the junction fails to match germline, which may point to a read error. The chain employs TRBV2 and TRBJ2-7; D uncertain. In germline, CDR1 is SNHLY, CDR2 FYNNEI. This CDR3 contains 15 residues. The CDR3 loop reads CASSDSSARSYAQYF. The CDR3 DNA follows: TGTGCCAGCAGTGATTCGTCGGCGCGTTCCTACGCGCAGTACTTC.

There are many counts of this clonotype. The chain has TRBV6-2 or TRBV6-3 and TRBJ2-6, with TRBD1 matching over 7 bases. The length of the CDR3 is 15 residues. Germline V gene sequence: CDR1 MNHEY, CDR2 SVGEGT. The trim removed 5 bases at V and 2 bases at J, leaving 3 bases unmatched. CDR3 in DNA: TGTGCCAGCAGTGTCACAGGGGCTGGGGCCAACGTCCTGACTTTC. Translating gives CASSVTGAGANVLTF.

Remarks on this clonotype: A read error may explain this, as a much larger clone is one base away. Since no conserved phenylalanine or tryptophan closes the CDR3, a read error is the likely cause. It is unclear where the CDR3 begins or ends on the DNA, so no DNA is shown, and the CDR3 is as TCRdb lists it. The V call is TRBV9, the J call TRBJ2-7; TRBD2 was called by the table and not checked on the DNA. The CDR3 is made up of 16 amino acids, end residues included. Germline V gene lookup returns CDR1 SGDLS and CDR2 YYNGEE. The CDR3 loop is CASSQDPWTSGSFLHS.

J is TRBJ2-2 and V is TRBV5-6; no firm D call. Trimming took off 1 base at V and 4 bases at J, with 11 bases between the two ends. The CDR3 has 15 residues. Germline loops: CDR1 SGHDT, CDR2 YYEEEE. The CDR3: CASSLILRITGELFF. As DNA, the CDR3 is TGTGCCAGCAGCTTGATCCTCCGTATCACCGGGGAGCTGTTTTTT.

In the case of this clonotype: The missing conserved phenylalanine or tryptophan at the end of this CDR3 makes a read error likely. Because the CDR3's place on the DNA is in doubt, the DNA is left out and the CDR3 is given as listed by TCRdb. V and J are TRBV2 and TRBJ2-5. The CDR3 length is 15 residues, termini included. Germline lookup yields CDR1 SNHLY and CDR2 FYNNEI. CDR3 protein: CASSEAQAYEQYFWP.

This clonotype was seen many times. Its ends do not fully match the called genes, so a read error is possible. The chain carries TRBV3-1 and TRBJ2-5; D is perhaps TRBD1 or TRBD2 (5 bases each). Germline V gives CDR1 LGHDT, CDR2 YNNKEL (reference sequence). The CDR3 totals 13 residues. The chain's CDR3 is CASSFRDQETQYF. The CDR3, as DNA: TGTGCCAGCAGCTTCCGGGACCAGGAGACCCAGTACTTC.

This clonotype was seen repeatedly, ten times or more. V and J are TRBV25-1 and TRBJ1-6; unclear D gene. V was cut by 4 bases and J by 0 bases, with 7 bases left in between. The length of the CDR3 is 15 residues. Germline-derived CDR1 and CDR2 are MGHDK and SYGVNS. The CDR3 nucleotides read TGTGCCAGCAGTGTGGGGAGCTCCTATAATTCACCCCTCCACTTT. Protein sequence: CASSVGSSYNSPLHF.

This chain links TRBV2 with TRBJ2-1; TRBD2 agrees at 8 bases. CDR3 length: 15 residues. Looked up from germline, CDR1 is SNHLY and CDR2 is FYNNEI. Germline trimming cut 4 bases from V and 2 bases from J; bases unmatched to any gene: 4. CDR3 bases: TGTGCCAGCAGTGTAGGACTAGCCACCTACAATGAGCAGTTCTTC. Encoded protein: CASSVGLATYNEQFF.

The J gene is TRBJ1-1, the V gene TRBV2, with D possibly TRBD1 on 5 matching bases. The germline CDR1 and CDR2 sequences are SNHLY and FYNNEI. The V gene lost 6 bases and the J gene lost 0 bases, with 14 bases spanning the gap. This CDR3 spans 15 amino acids. DNA for the CDR3: TGTGCCAGCAGGAGATCCGGGACGGTGAACACTGAAGCTTTCTTT. Protein sequence: CASRRSGTVNTEAFF.

This chain connects TRBV12-3 or TRBV12-4 to TRBJ1-6, with no clear D. This CDR3 contains 13 residues. The germline V and J ends were trimmed by 7 bases and 7 bases, with 11 bases remaining between them. CDR3 coding DNA: TGTGCCAGCACCCCCAACCGGAATTCACCCCTCCACTTT. Encoded protein: CASTPNRNSPLHF.

The chain is built from TRBV12-3 or TRBV12-4 and TRBJ2-3; 13 bases are shared with TRBD2. The ends lost 5 bases at V and 4 bases at J; junction bases unmatched: 6. The CDR3 sequence is 16 residues long. The CDR3 sequence is CASSPTSGGAPDTQYF. CDR3 DNA sequence: TGTGCCAGCAGTCCTACTAGCGGGGGGGCCCCAGATACGCAGTATTTT.

This chain uses TRBV29-1 with TRBJ1-2, with TRBD1 identical over 9 bases. Germline CDR1 and CDR2: SQVTM and ANQGSEA. CDR3 length equals 13 residues. The V and J ends lost 7 bases and 2 bases, in that order; junction bases with no gene match: 5. CDR3 region: CSAQGQGNYGYTF. The DNA for the CDR3 is TGCAGCGCTCAGGGACAGGGCAACTATGGCTACACCTTC.

The J gene is TRBJ1-6, the V gene TRBV29-1, with D unresolved. There are 15 residues in the CDR3. Germline CDR1 reads SQVTM; CDR2 reads ANQGSEA. The V gene lost 8 bases and the J gene lost 0 bases, with 14 bases spanning the gap. CDR3 protein: CSFSGYSSYNSPLHF. Here the CDR3 DNA reads TGCAGCTTCTCAGGATACAGCTCCTATAATTCACCCCTCCACTTT.

This chain uses TRBV19 with TRBJ1-1; D possibly uses TRBD1 or TRBD2 (5 bases each). Near its end, the DNA agrees better with TRBJ2-2, so the J call may be wrong. Germline loops: CDR1 LNHDA, CDR2 SQIVND (reference sequence). This CDR3 comprises 11 residues. CDR3: CASIEGRELFF. In nucleotides, the CDR3 is TGTGCCAGTATCGAGGGGAGGGAGCTGTTTTTT.

The chain uses TRBV6-6 and TRBJ2-7; D not certain. Germline-derived CDR1 and CDR2 are MNHNY and SVGAGI (reference sequence). V shed 7 bases and J shed 0 bases, with 13 bases lying between them. There are 14 residues in the CDR3. The CDR3 is CASTRSVGSYEQYF. The CDR3, as DNA: TGTGCCAGCACTCGGTCAGTCGGCTCCTACGAGCAGTACTTC.

As to this clonotype: The junction shows a germline mismatch at one end, possibly a read error. V and J are TRBV7-2 and TRBJ1-3; a possible D gene is TRBD1 (6 bases). The CDR3 covers 14 residues. Germline-derived CDR1 and CDR2 are SGHTA and FQGNSA. The CDR3 spells CASSLVRGATDTQF. CDR3 coding DNA: TGTGCCAGCAGCTTAGTGCGGGGGGCAACAGATACGCAGTTT. Combining the CDR3 with reference TRBV7-2 and TRBJ1-3 gives the whole variable domain GAGVSQSPSNKVTEKGKDVELRCDPISGHTALYWYRQSLGQGLEFLIYFQGNSAPDKSGLPSDRFSAERTGGSVSTLTIQRTQQEDSAVYLCASSLVRGATDTQFGEGSWLTVV.

The chain couples TRBV20-1 to TRBJ2-7; D gene unclear. Between the trimmed V and J ends, which lost 0 bases and 2 bases, there was a span of 14 bases. The CDR3 sequence is 15 residues long. Germline CDR1 DFQATT, CDR2 SNEGSKA (reference sequence). CDR3 in amino acids: CSAREPALAAYEQYF. The CDR3 DNA reads TGCAGTGCTAGAGAACCGGCACTCGCAGCCTACGAGCAGTACTTC.

This clonotype appeared once. The chain uses TRBV19 and TRBJ1-5, with D tentatively TRBD1 (5 bases). The CDR3 runs to 14 residues. V gave up 10 bases and J gave up 2 bases, with 15 bases separating them. Germline CDR1 is LNHDA and CDR2 is SQIVND (reference sequence). The CDR3 reads CATRPRAGNQPQHF. The CDR3 region has the DNA TGTGCCACTAGGCCCAGGGCAGGCAATCAGCCCCAGCATTTT.

A note on this clonotype: A read error may account for a junction end that differs from germline. This sequence joins TRBV24-1 and TRBJ2-7; D remains unclear. Germline V gene sequence: CDR1 KGHDR, CDR2 SFDVKD. CDR3 length: 15 amino acids. The CDR3 bases are TGTGCCACCAGTGATTCCGAACACGGCTCCGGCGAGCTGTACTTC. Its translation is CATSDSEHGSGELYF.

J is TRBJ1-5 and V is TRBV5-8; 8 bases align to TRBD1. This CDR3 has 13 amino acids. Trimming at V came to 6 bases and at J to 6 bases, leaving 5 bases not matched to a gene. Germline V CDR1 and CDR2: SGHTS, YDEGEE. Here the CDR3 DNA reads TGTGCCAGCAACAAGACAGGGGCTCAGCCCCAGCATTTT. Amino acids: CASNKTGAQPQHF.

This sequence joins TRBV20-1 and TRBJ2-1, with TRBD2 as a possible D gene (5 bases). Germline assignment: CDR1 DFQATT and CDR2 SNEGSKA (reference sequence). V lost 6 bases and J 3 bases, leaving 12 bases between the germline ends. CDR3 length equals 13 residues. DNA for the CDR3: TGCAGTGCCCCCTCCGGGGACTACAATGAGCAGTTCTTC. Its translation: CSAPSGDYNEQFF.

This sequence joins TRBV5-1 and TRBJ2-7, with D possibly being TRBD1 (6 bases). V was pared by 0 bases and J by 7 bases, with 14 bases between. Germline loops: CDR1 SGHRS, CDR2 YFSETQ. This CDR3 spans 14 amino acids. CDR3 DNA sequence: TGCGCCAGCAGCTTGGAGGTTTGGGGGCGGGAGCAGTACTTC. This translates into CASSLEVWGREQYF.

This sequence joins TRBV7-2 and TRBJ2-5; D assignment may be TRBD1 or TRBD2 (6 bases each). The DNA end is more similar to TRBJ2-1, so the J call may be wrong. The germline V gene encodes CDR1 SGHTA and CDR2 FQGNSA. CDR3 size: 15 residues. The CDR3 DNA is TGTGCCAGCAGTCAAACACTAGCAGGGGACAATGAGCAGTTCTTC. This translates into CASSQTLAGDNEQFF.

This clonotype has ten or more counts. The chain is built from TRBV7-2 and TRBJ1-2, with a possible D match to TRBD1 (5 bases). CDR3 size: 14 residues. The V end lost 0 bases, the J end lost 6 bases, and 11 bases lay between the germline ends. Germline values: CDR1 SGHTA, CDR2 FQGNSA. As DNA, the CDR3 is TGTGCCAGCAGCTTAGCTTCTGGGGACCATGGCTACACCTTC. Translation: CASSLASGDHGYTF.